Each of the 32 T cell receptor beta chains below was sequenced from the same sample in a study of stem cell transplantation in POMP-related autoinflammatory disease. Profiled with immunoSEQ multiplex PCR; TCRdb holds only in-frame clones, not every one. The sample lists some 68,000 clones; roughly 93% were seen once. The sequencing here drew on CD4+ T cells from PBMCs, taken after stem cell transplantation. Receptors were obtained from a human patient with POMP-related autoinflammation and immune dysregulation (PRAID). Some of the T cells may derive from the graft donor.

This clone has just one count. V usage is TRBV5-4 and J usage is TRBJ2-5; 16 nucleotides align to TRBD2. V trimming: 5 bases; J trimming: 4 bases; junction bases outside the gene matches: 8. Per germline, CDR1 SGHNT and CDR2 YYREEE (reference sequence). This CDR3 comprises 17 residues. In DNA form, the CDR3 reads TGTGCCAGCAGGACCGGGACTAGCGGGAGGGCGGGAGAGACCCAGTACTTC. This sequence encodes CASRTGTSGRAGETQYF.

V usage is TRBV30 and J usage is TRBJ2-2, with D maybe TRBD1 (6 bases). The V end was cut by 3 bases, the J end by 1 base, with 6 bases between. Germline V gives CDR1 GTSNPN, CDR2 SVGIG (reference sequence). The CDR3 loop spans 13 amino acids. CDR3 loop: CAWRTGNTGELFF. For the CDR3, the DNA is TGTGCCTGGAGGACAGGGAACACCGGGGAGCTGTTTTTT.

The gene calls are TRBV27 and TRBJ1-1, with unresolved D. This CDR3 is built from 14 residues. Germline loops: CDR1 MNHEY, CDR2 SMNVEV (reference sequence). Between the trimmed V and J ends, which lost 5 bases and 1 base, there was a span of 11 bases. CDR3 nucleotides: TGTGCCAGCAGTCCTTACAGATCGAACACTGAAGCTTTCTTT. Translating gives CASSPYRSNTEAFF.

The chain links TRBV6-5 to TRBJ1-2; D remains ambiguous. Germline V CDR1 and CDR2: MNHEY, SVGAGI. The V and J ends lost 6 bases and 2 bases respectively, with 16 bases between them. This CDR3 has 15 amino acids. The CDR3 bases are TGTGCCAGCAGCGACCACCGGACGGCGAACTATGGCTACACCTTC. This sequence encodes CASSDHRTANYGYTF.

This sequence joins TRBV7-2 and TRBJ2-1; no clear D. Germline CDR1 and CDR2: SGHTA and FQGNSA. V was trimmed by 7 bases and J by 8 bases, leaving 15 bases between them. The CDR3 has 13 amino acids. CDR3: CASIYPVSYEQFF. Written as DNA, the CDR3 is TGTGCCAGCATCTATCCCGTGTCCTATGAGCAGTTCTTC.

V and J are TRBV27 and TRBJ2-1, with TRBD2 matching over 13 bases. From germline, CDR1 is MNHEY and CDR2 SMNVEV (reference sequence). The CDR3 sequence is 15 residues long. The ends lost 3 bases at V and 6 bases at J; junction bases unmatched: 2. CDR3: CASSFGTSGVNEQFF. The DNA of the CDR3 is TGTGCCAGCAGTTTCGGGACTAGCGGGGTCAATGAGCAGTTCTTC.

Comment on this clone: The sample holds other DNA sequences that translate to the same CDR3. V usage is TRBV29-1 and J usage is TRBJ2-6; possibly TRBD1 for D (6 bases). CDR3 length: 15 amino acids. The germline V gene has CDR1 SQVTM and CDR2 ANQGSEA. V gave up 6 bases and J gave up 4 bases, with 16 bases separating them. In DNA form, the CDR3 reads TGCAGCGTAGGAGGCACAGGGTCGGGGGCCAACGTCCTGACTTTC. It specifies CSVGGTGSGANVLTF.

The rearrangement links TRBV5-5 to TRBJ2-1; D not certain. Trimming took off 4 bases at V and 0 bases at J, with 11 bases between the two ends. This CDR3 is 15 amino acids long. Germline CDR1 and CDR2: SGHKS and YYEKEE (reference sequence). CDR3 in DNA: TGTGCCAGCAGCACCCGTGTTGACTCCTACAATGAGCAGTTCTTC. This sequence encodes CASSTRVDSYNEQFF.

This chain joins TRBV6-1 and TRBJ1-5, with 7 bases fitting TRBD1. The CDR3 runs 16 residues. With V trimmed by 3 bases and J by 0 bases, 5 bases remained unmatched. CDR1 MNHNS and CDR2 SASEGT come from the germline V gene. CDR3 DNA sequence: TGTGCCAGCAGTGAGGGGGACAGCTATAGCAATCAGCCCCAGCATTTT. It encodes CASSEGDSYSNQPQHF.

The chain links TRBV18 to TRBJ1-3, with TRBD1 as a possible D gene (5 bases). Germline CDR1 KGHSH, CDR2 LQKENI. The CDR3 extends over 13 amino acids. V lost 1 base and J 10 bases, leaving 11 bases between the germline ends. The CDR3 spells CASSPRREETIYF. The CDR3 region has the DNA TGTGCCAGCTCACCACGCAGGGAAGAAACCATATATTTT.

The chain carries TRBV5-6 and TRBJ2-1, with 13 bases lining up with TRBD2. Germline V CDR1 and CDR2: SGHDT, YYEEEE. This CDR3 has 15 amino acids. The J segment lost 8 bases and the V segment lost 4 bases, leaving 6 bases of the junction unmatched. In nucleotides, the CDR3 is TGTGCCAGCAGCATGGGACTAGCGGGGTTTGATGAGCAGTTCTTC. Its protein is CASSMGLAGFDEQFF.

V usage is TRBV29-1 and J usage is TRBJ1-1; D call uncertain. CDR1 is SQVTM and CDR2 is ANQGSEA in the germline V gene. The CDR3 extends over 12 amino acids. V lost 7 bases and J 1 base, leaving 10 bases between the germline ends. In DNA form, the CDR3 reads TGCAGCGCTGCGTGGGGGAACACTGAAGCTTTCTTT. Amino acid sequence: CSAAWGNTEAFF. Based on the CDR3 plus reference TRBV29-1 and TRBJ1-1, the full variable domain is SAVISQKPSRDICQRGTSLTIQCQVDSQVTMMFWYRQQPGQSLTLIATANQGSEATYESGFVIDKFPISRPNLTFSTLTVSNMSPEDSSIYLCSAAWGNTEAFFGQGTRLTVV.

The rearrangement joins TRBV11-2 to TRBJ2-2; D unclear. From germline, CDR1 is SGHAT and CDR2 FQNNGV. CDR3 length equals 12 residues. The V and J ends lost 5 bases and 6 bases respectively, with 7 bases between them. CDR3 sequence: CASSHGPGELFF. In DNA, the CDR3 is TGTGCCAGCAGCCATGGGCCCGGGGAGCTGTTTTTT.

The chain joins TRBV5-1 to TRBJ1-4; D uncertain. CDR1 SGHRS and CDR2 YFSETQ come from the germline V gene. The CDR3 is made up of 15 amino acids. Trimming cost V 1 base and J 2 bases, with 9 bases left between them. The DNA of the CDR3 is TGCGCCAGCAGCTTGCTCGGCAGTACTAATGAAAAACTGTTTTTT. This sequence encodes CASSLLGSTNEKLFF.

This rearrangement joins TRBV18 to TRBJ1-2; maybe TRBD1 (5 bases). Trimming removed 3 bases from V and 7 bases from J, with 18 bases in between. Germline V gene lookup returns CDR1 KGHSH and CDR2 LQKENI. The CDR3 sequence is 15 residues long. CDR3 in DNA: TGTGCCAGCTCACCCCCCGAGGGACTTCCGGGTGGCTACACCTTC. It is translated as CASSPPEGLPGGYTF.

V and J are TRBV28 and TRBJ1-1; D is unclear. This CDR3 comprises 12 residues. V lost 11 bases and J 2 bases, leaving 12 bases between the germline ends. Germline CDR1 reads MDHEN; CDR2 reads SYDVKM. CDR3 sequence reads: CAAAIGNTEAFF. CDR3 bases: TGTGCCGCAGCAATTGGAAACACTGAAGCTTTCTTT.

V gene TRBV5-1 combines with J gene TRBJ1-4; no firm D call. With 3 bases removed from V and 7 bases from J, the gap between germline ends came to 19 bases. The V gene's germline CDR1 is SGHRS and CDR2 YFSETQ. The CDR3 is 16 amino acids. The CDR3 reads CASSSVSGGLREKLFF. The DNA of the CDR3 is TGCGCCAGCAGCTCGGTGTCTGGTGGGTTGCGTGAAAAACTGTTTTTT.

The chain combines TRBV28 with TRBJ1-4; D gene uncertain. V dropped 5 bases and J dropped 5 bases, with 12 bases sitting between them. The CDR3 consists of 14 residues. CDR1 is MDHEN, CDR2 SYDVKM, per germline. This CDR3 is CASSRRLKNEKLFF. DNA for the CDR3: TGTGCCAGCAGTCGCCGGCTGAAAAATGAAAAACTGTTTTTT.

V and J are TRBV4-2 and TRBJ2-7; 10 positions agree with TRBD2. J gave up 4 bases and V 0 bases, and 6 bases lay outside the gene matches. The CDR3 consists of 16 residues. Germline lookup yields CDR1 LGHNA and CDR2 YNFKEQ. The CDR3 is CASSQDPTSGKYEQYF. CDR3 nucleotide sequence: TGTGCCAGCAGCCAAGACCCCACTAGCGGGAAGTACGAGCAGTACTTC.

The chain joins TRBV5-1 to TRBJ2-5, with a tentative D call TRBD2 (6 bases). Germline V gene sequence: CDR1 SGHRS, CDR2 YFSETQ. V shed 0 bases and J shed 5 bases, with 11 bases lying between them. The CDR3 runs to 14 residues. DNA of the CDR3: TGCGCCAGCAGCTTGGGGGTCCGGGAGGAGACCCAGTACTTC. The encoded protein is CASSLGVREETQYF.

CDR3 amino acids: CASSLGAKNIQYF. The CDR3 nucleotides read TGCGCCAGCAGCTTGGGGGCCAAAAACATTCAGTACTTC. This chain uses TRBV5-1 with TRBJ2-4; D unclear. V lost 0 bases, J lost 1 base, and 2 bases lay in between. Germline V gives CDR1 SGHRS, CDR2 YFSETQ. This CDR3 region has 13 residues.

Only one count was recorded for this clone. V and J are TRBV10-3 and TRBJ2-5; TRBD2 matches at 14 bases. Trimming cost V 10 bases and J 3 bases; bases outside gene matches: 7. CDR1 and CDR2 from the germline V gene are ENHRY and SYGVKD. CDR3 length: 15 residues. The CDR3 DNA follows: TGTGCCACCTCCGGACTAGCGGGAGGCGAAGAGACCCAGTACTTC. Its translation is CATSGLAGGEETQYF.

This clone has only one observation. The V call is TRBV5-4, the J call TRBJ1-1; D may be TRBD1 (5 bases). This CDR3 is 13 amino acids long. V was cut by 4 bases and J by 1 base, with 8 bases left in between. Germline V lookup: CDR1 SGHNT, CDR2 YYREEE (reference sequence). The CDR3 DNA reads TGTGCCAGCAGCCCCGGGACGAACACTGAAGCTTTCTTT. Translation: CASSPGTNTEAFF.

V is TRBV6-1 and J is TRBJ1-2; possible D gene TRBD1, 6 bases. The V end lost 1 base, the J end lost 4 bases, and 13 bases lay between the germline ends. This CDR3 has 15 amino acids. The germline V gene encodes CDR1 MNHNS and CDR2 SASEGT. CDR3: CASSEERTAGYGYTF. CDR3 bases: TGTGCCAGCAGTGAAGAGAGGACAGCAGGCTATGGCTACACCTTC.

The chain carries TRBV2 and TRBJ2-7, with TRBD2 identical over 7 bases. V was clipped by 4 bases and J by 7 bases; unmatched bases: 7. The CDR3 is made up of 13 amino acids. CDR1 is SNHLY, CDR2 FYNNEI, per germline. The CDR3 spells CASSVDRGGEQYV. For the CDR3, the DNA is TGTGCCAGCAGTGTAGACCGGGGAGGGGAGCAGTACGTC.

V and J are TRBV28 and TRBJ1-6; TRBD1 matches 7 bases. CDR1 and CDR2 from the germline V gene are MDHEN and SYDVKM. CDR3 length equals 15 residues. The V and J ends lost 5 bases and 7 bases, in that order; junction bases with no gene match: 8. The CDR3 loop is CASSPTTGKNSPLHF. As DNA, the CDR3 is TGTGCCAGCAGTCCCACGACAGGGAAGAATTCACCCCTCCACTTT.

The count of this clone is one. The CDR3 sequence: CASSLWGSRNTDTQYF. Here the CDR3 DNA reads TGTGCCAGCAGTTTATGGGGGTCCCGCAACACAGATACGCAGTATTTT. This chain links TRBV28 with TRBJ2-3; D remains unclear. V shed 0 bases and J shed 2 bases, with 12 bases lying between them. The CDR3 spans 16 residues. Germline CDR1 reads MDHEN; CDR2 reads SYDVKM.

V usage is TRBV5-1 and J usage is TRBJ1-1; no definite D call. The V gene lost 1 base and the J gene lost 2 bases, with 12 bases spanning the gap. The length of the CDR3 is 15 residues. Germline values: CDR1 SGHRS, CDR2 YFSETQ. Written as DNA, the CDR3 is TGCGCCAGCAGCTTGTCGGGGTTCCGCAACACTGAAGCTTTCTTT. Its protein is CASSLSGFRNTEAFF. The full variable domain, its missing parts supplied by reference TRBV5-1 and TRBJ1-1, is KAGVTQTPRYLIKTRGQQVTLSCSPISGHRSVSWYQQTPGQGLQFLFEYFSETQRNKGNFPGRFSGRQFSNSRSEMNVSTLELGDSALYLCASSLSGFRNTEAFFGQGTRLTVV.

The count of this clone is one. The rearrangement joins TRBV4-1 to TRBJ1-1, with a weak D call TRBD1 (6 bases). Germline V gene lookup returns CDR1 MGHRA and CDR2 YSYEKL. This CDR3 comprises 13 residues. Trimming removed 6 bases at V and 4 bases at J, with 12 bases between. CDR3 bases: TGCGCCAGCAGGCAGGGGTTGGTCACTGAAGCTTTCTTT. Amino acids: CASRQGLVTEAFF.

The chain recombines TRBV11-2 with TRBJ2-1; no reliable D call. The germline CDR1 and CDR2 sequences are SGHAT and FQNNGV. This CDR3 contains 14 residues. V lost 1 base to trimming and J lost 7 bases, with 11 bases between them. The CDR3 bases are TGTGCCAGCAGCTTAGTTTCGGTTGGAAATGAGCAGTTCTTC. This sequence encodes CASSLVSVGNEQFF.

This sequence joins TRBV5-1 and TRBJ1-6; 8 nucleotides align to TRBD1. V was pared by 5 bases and J by 7 bases, with 8 bases of the junction left unmatched. CDR3 length: 15 amino acids. Germline V gene data show CDR1 as SGHRS and CDR2 as YFSETQ. CDR3 loop: CASSWEDRENSPLHF. CDR3 in DNA: TGCGCCAGCAGTTGGGAGGACAGGGAGAATTCACCCCTCCACTTT.

This chain connects TRBV11-2 to TRBJ1-1; tentatively, D is TRBD1 (5 bases). The length of the CDR3 is 14 residues. Germline loops: CDR1 SGHAT, CDR2 FQNNGV. V dropped 6 bases and J dropped 6 bases, with 17 bases sitting between them. The CDR3 region is CASRAGTPYSEAFF. CDR3 sequence (DNA): TGTGCCAGCAGGGCCGGGACCCCGTATTCTGAAGCTTTCTTT.